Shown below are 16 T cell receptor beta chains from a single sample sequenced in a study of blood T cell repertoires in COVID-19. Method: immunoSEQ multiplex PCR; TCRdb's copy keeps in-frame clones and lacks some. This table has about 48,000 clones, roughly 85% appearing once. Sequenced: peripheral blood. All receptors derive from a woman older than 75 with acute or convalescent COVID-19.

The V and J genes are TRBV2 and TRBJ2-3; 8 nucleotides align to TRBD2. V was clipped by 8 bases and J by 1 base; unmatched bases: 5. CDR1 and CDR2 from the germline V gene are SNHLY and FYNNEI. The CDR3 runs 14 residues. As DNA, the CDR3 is TGTGCCAGCGACTTGCGGGGGGGCACAGATACGCAGTATTTT. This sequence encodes CASDLRGGTDTQYF. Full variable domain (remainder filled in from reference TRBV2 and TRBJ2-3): EPEVTQTPSHQVTQMGQEVILRCVPISNHLYFYWYRQILGQKVEFLVSFYNNEISEKSEIFDDQFSVERPDGSNFTLKIRSTKLEDSAMYFCASDLRGGTDTQYFGPGTRLTVL.

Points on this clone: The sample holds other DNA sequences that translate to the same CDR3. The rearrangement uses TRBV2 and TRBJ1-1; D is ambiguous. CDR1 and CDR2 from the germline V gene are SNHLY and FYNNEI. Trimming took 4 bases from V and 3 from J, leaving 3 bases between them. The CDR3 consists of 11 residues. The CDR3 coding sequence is TGTGCCAGCAGTGTAGACACTGAAGCTTTCTTT. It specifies CASSVDTEAFF.

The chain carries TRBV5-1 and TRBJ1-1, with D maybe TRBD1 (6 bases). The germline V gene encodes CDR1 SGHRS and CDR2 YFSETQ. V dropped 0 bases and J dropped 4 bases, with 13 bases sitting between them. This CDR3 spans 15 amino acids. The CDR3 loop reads CASSLDTGKSTEAFF. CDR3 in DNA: TGCGCCAGCAGCTTGGATACAGGGAAGAGCACTGAAGCTTTCTTT.

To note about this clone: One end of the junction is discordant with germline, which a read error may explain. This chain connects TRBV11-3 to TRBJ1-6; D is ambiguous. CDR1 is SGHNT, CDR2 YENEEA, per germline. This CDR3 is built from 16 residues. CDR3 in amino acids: CASSIEGEEYNSPLHF. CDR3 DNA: TGTGCCAGCAGCATAGAGGGAGAGGAGTATAATTCACCCCTCCACTTT. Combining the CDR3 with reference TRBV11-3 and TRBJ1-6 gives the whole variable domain EAGVVQSPRYKIIEKKQPVAFWCNPISGHNTLYWYLQNLGQGPELLIRYENEEAVDDSQLPKDRFSAERLKGVDSTLKIQPAELGDSAVYLCASSIEGEEYNSPLHFGNGTRLTVT.

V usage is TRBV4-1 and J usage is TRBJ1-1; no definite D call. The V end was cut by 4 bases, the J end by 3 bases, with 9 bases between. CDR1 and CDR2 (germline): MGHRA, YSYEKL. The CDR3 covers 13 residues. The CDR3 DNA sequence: TGCGCCAGCAGCCTAATCGAGGACACTGAAGCTTTCTTT. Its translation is CASSLIEDTEAFF.

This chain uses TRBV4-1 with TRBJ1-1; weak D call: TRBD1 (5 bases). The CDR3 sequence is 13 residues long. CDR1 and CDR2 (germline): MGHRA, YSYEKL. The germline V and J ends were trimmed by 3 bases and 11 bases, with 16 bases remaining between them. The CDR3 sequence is CASSHPQGGAAFF. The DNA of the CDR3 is TGCGCCAGCAGCCATCCTCAGGGAGGGGCGGCTTTCTTT.

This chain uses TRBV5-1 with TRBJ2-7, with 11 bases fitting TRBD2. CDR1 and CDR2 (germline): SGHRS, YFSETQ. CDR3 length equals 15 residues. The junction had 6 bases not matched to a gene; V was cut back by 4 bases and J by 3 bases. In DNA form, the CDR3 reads TGCGCCAGCAGCAAGCTAGCGGGGGGACACTACGAGCAGTACTTC. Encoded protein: CASSKLAGGHYEQYF. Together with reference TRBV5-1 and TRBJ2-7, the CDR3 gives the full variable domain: KAGVTQTPRYLIKTRGQQVTLSCSPISGHRSVSWYQQTPGQGLQFLFEYFSETQRNKGNFPGRFSGRQFSNSRSEMNVSTLELGDSALYLCASSKLAGGHYEQYFGPGTRLTVT.

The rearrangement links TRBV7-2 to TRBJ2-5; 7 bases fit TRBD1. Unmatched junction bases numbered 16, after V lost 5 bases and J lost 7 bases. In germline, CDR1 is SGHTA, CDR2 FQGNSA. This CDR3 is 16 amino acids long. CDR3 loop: CASSPSQGPWTGTQYF. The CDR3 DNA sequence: TGTGCCAGCAGCCCCTCACAGGGGCCCTGGACGGGGACCCAGTACTTC.

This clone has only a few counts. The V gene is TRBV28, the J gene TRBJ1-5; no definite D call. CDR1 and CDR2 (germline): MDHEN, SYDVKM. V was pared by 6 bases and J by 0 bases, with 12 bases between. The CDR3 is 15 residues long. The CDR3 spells CASSSRQYSNQPQHF. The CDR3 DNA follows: TGTGCCAGCAGCTCCCGACAATATAGCAATCAGCCCCAGCATTTT. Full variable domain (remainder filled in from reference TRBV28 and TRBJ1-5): DVKVTQSSRYLVKRTGEKVFLECVQDMDHENMFWYRQDPGLGLRLIYFSYDVKMKEKGDIPEGYSVSREKKERFSLILESASTNQTSMYLCASSSRQYSNQPQHFGDGTRLSIL.

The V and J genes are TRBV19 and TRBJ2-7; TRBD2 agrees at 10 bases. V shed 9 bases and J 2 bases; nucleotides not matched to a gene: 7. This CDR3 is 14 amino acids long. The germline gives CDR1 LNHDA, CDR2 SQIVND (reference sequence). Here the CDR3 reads CASRRTSGAYEQYF. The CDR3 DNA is TGTGCCAGCCGCCGGACTAGCGGAGCCTACGAGCAGTACTTC. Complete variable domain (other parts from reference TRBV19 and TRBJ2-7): DGGITQSPKYLFRKEGQNVTLSCEQNLNHDAMYWYRQDPGQGLRLIYYSQIVNDFQKGDIAEGYSVSREKKESFPLTVTSAQKNPTAFYLCASRRTSGAYEQYFGPGTRLTVT.

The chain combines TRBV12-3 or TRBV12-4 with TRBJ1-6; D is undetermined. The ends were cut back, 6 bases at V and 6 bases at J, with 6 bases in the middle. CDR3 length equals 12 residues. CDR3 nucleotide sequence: TGTGCCAGCAGCTCCCCTAATTCACCCCTCCACTTT. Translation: CASSSPNSPLHF.

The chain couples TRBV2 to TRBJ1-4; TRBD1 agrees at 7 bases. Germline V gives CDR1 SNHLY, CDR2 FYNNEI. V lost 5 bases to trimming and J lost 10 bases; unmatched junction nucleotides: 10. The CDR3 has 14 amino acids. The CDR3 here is CASSTKGGEGKLFF. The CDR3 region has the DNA TGTGCCAGCAGTACCAAAGGGGGCGAGGGAAAACTGTTTTTT.

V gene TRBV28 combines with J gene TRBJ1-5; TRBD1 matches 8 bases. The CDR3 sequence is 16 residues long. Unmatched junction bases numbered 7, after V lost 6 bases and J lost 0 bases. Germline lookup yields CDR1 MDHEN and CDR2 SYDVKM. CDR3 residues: CASRTGQVNSNQPQHF. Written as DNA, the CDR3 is TGTGCCAGCAGAACGGGACAGGTTAATAGCAATCAGCCCCAGCATTTT.

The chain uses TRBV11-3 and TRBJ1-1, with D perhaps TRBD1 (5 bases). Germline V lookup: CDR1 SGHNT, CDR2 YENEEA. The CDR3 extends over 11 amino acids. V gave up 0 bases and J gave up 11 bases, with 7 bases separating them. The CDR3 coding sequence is TGTGCCAGCAGCTTAGAACGGGGGGCTTTCTTT. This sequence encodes CASSLERGAFF. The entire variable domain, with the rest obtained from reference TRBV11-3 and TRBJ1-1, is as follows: EAGVVQSPRYKIIEKKQPVAFWCNPISGHNTLYWYLQNLGQGPELLIRYENEEAVDDSQLPKDRFSAERLKGVDSTLKIQPAELGDSAVYLCASSLERGAFFGQGTRLTVV.

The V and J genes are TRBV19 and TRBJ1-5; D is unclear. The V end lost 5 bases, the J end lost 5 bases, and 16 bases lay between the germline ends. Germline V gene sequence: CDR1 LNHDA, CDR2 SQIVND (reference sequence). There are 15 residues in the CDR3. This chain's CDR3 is CASSSARLQDQPQHF. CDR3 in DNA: TGTGCCAGTAGTTCGGCTCGGCTCCAGGATCAGCCCCAGCATTTT. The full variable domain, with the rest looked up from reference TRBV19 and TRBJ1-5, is DGGITQSPKYLFRKEGQNVTLSCEQNLNHDAMYWYRQDPGQGLRLIYYSQIVNDFQKGDIAEGYSVSREKKESFPLTVTSAQKNPTAFYLCASSSARLQDQPQHFGDGTRLSIL.

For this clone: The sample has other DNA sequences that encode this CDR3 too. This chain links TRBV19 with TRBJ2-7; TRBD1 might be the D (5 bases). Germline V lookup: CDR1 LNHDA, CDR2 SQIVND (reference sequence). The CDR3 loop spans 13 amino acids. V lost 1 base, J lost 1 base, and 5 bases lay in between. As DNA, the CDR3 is TGTGCCAGTAGTATAGGACAGTCCTACGAGCAGTACTTC. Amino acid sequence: CASSIGQSYEQYF.